These 25 T cell receptor beta chains came from one sample sequenced in a study of T cell repertoires and HLA-DP antigens. Their recognized antigens are unknown. Clones were read by immunoSEQ multiplex PCR, and TCRdb kept only the in-frame ones, dropping some. The table includes over 100,000 clones, around 93% detected once. The sample was CD4+ T cells from PBMCs. These receptors originate from a woman under 30 in good health and CMV-seronegative.

V is TRBV19 and J is TRBJ1-2; 9 positions match TRBD1. Germline CDR1 LNHDA, CDR2 SQIVND (reference sequence). The CDR3 spans 17 residues. J lost 1 base, V lost 5 bases, and 11 bases had no gene match. This chain's CDR3 is CASSVGTGKPHNYGYTF. CDR3 coding DNA: TGTGCCAGTAGTGTCGGGACAGGGAAGCCTCATAACTATGGCTACACCTTC.

The chain employs TRBV9 and TRBJ1-1; D gene uncertain. The CDR3 is made up of 13 amino acids. The V end was cut by 0 bases, the J end by 6 bases, with 9 bases between. CDR1 is SGDLS, CDR2 YYNGEE, per germline. This chain's CDR3 is CASSVVPGSEAFF. As DNA, the CDR3 is TGTGCCAGCAGCGTAGTTCCGGGTTCTGAAGCTTTCTTT.

This chain joins TRBV6-6 and TRBJ2-7; 11 bases match TRBD2. The CDR3 contains 15 residues. Germline V gene sequence: CDR1 MNHNY, CDR2 SVGAGI (reference sequence). The V and J ends lost 5 bases and 6 bases, in that order; junction bases with no gene match: 9. This CDR3 is CASSPRLAGPIEQYF. In nucleotides, the CDR3 is TGTGCCAGCAGTCCGAGACTAGCGGGACCGATCGAGCAGTACTTC.

The V call is TRBV18, the J call TRBJ2-7; 11 nucleotides match TRBD2. V shed 5 bases, J shed 6 bases, and the junction held 9 bases outside the gene matches. CDR1 and CDR2 (germline): KGHSH, LQKENI. This CDR3 has 15 amino acids. This CDR3 is CASSLLAGESGEQYF. In DNA form, the CDR3 reads TGTGCCAGCTCATTACTAGCGGGAGAGTCAGGCGAGCAGTACTTC.

This chain links TRBV5-4 with TRBJ2-5; 8 positions agree with TRBD1. Germline V gene data show CDR1 as SGHNT and CDR2 as YYREEE (reference sequence). The CDR3 contains 14 residues. V lost 1 base and J lost 4; bases outside the gene matches: 3. The CDR3 DNA is TGTGCCAGCAGCTTGCGGACAGGGATAGAGACCCAGTACTTC. It specifies CASSLRTGIETQYF.

This clone was detected only once. The V call is TRBV6-1, the J call TRBJ1-4; TRBD1 is a possible D gene (6 bases). V was shortened by 5 bases and J by 4 bases, with 14 bases between the two germline ends. The CDR3 loop spans 15 amino acids. Germline CDR1 and CDR2: MNHNS and SASEGT. CDR3 sequence reads: CASSTDGGSNEKLFF. CDR3 nucleotides: TGTGCCAGCAGTACTGACGGGGGCAGTAATGAAAAACTGTTTTTT.

This chain connects TRBV7-8 to TRBJ1-4; D gene unclear. The V and J ends lost 10 bases and 0 bases respectively, with 3 bases between them. Germline V CDR1 and CDR2: SGHVS, FQNEAQ. CDR3 size: 11 residues. The CDR3 DNA sequence: TGTGCCATCTCAACTAATGAAAAACTGTTTTTT. Its protein product is CAISTNEKLFF.

The J gene is TRBJ1-1, the V gene TRBV6-6, with D perhaps matching TRBD1 (5 bases). The germline V gene has CDR1 MNHNY and CDR2 SVGAGI (reference sequence). The CDR3 length is 14 residues. V shed 2 bases and J shed 5 bases, with 12 bases lying between them. CDR3 coding DNA: TGTGCCAGCAGTTACGAGGGGAGCGGGACTGAAGCTTTCTTT. Amino acid sequence: CASSYEGSGTEAFF.

The genes are TRBV9 and TRBJ2-7, with D unclear. CDR1 SGDLS and CDR2 YYNGEE come from the germline V gene. The germline V and J ends were trimmed by 3 bases and 0 bases, with 10 bases remaining between them. The CDR3 spans 14 residues. Here the CDR3 DNA reads TGTGCCAGCAGCGAAAGAGCGCTCTCCTACGAGCAGTACTTC. Translated: CASSERALSYEQYF.

This chain connects TRBV10-3 to TRBJ1-2, with a weak D call TRBD1 (5 bases). The V end was cut by 4 bases, the J end by 0 bases, with 21 bases between. Germline V gene lookup returns CDR1 ENHRY and CDR2 SYGVKD. The CDR3 consists of 18 residues. CDR3 coding DNA: TGTGCCATCAGTGTTCTAGTCTCAGGGTCAAATCCTAACTATGGCTACACCTTC. Translation gives CAISVLVSGSNPNYGYTF.

The rearrangement joins TRBV5-5 to TRBJ2-7; a possible D gene is TRBD2 (5 bases). Trimming removed 10 bases at V and 4 bases at J, with 24 bases between. This CDR3 region has 15 residues. Germline V CDR1 and CDR2: SGHKS, YYEKEE (reference sequence). The CDR3 is CASSRAAADPYEQYF. The CDR3 DNA reads TGTGCCTCCTCGAGGGCAGCGGCAGACCCTTACGAGCAGTACTTC.

The rearrangement joins TRBV29-1 to TRBJ2-7; TRBD2 matches at 7 bases. Trimming at V came to 7 bases and at J to 1 base, leaving 13 bases not matched to a gene. In germline, CDR1 is SQVTM, CDR2 ANQGSEA. This CDR3 comprises 15 residues. The CDR3 DNA follows: TGCAGCGGGATGATGGGGGGGATTGGTTCCTACGAGCAGTACTTC. As protein: CSGMMGGIGSYEQYF.

V is TRBV30 and J is TRBJ2-4, with D possibly matching TRBD2 (5 bases). In germline, CDR1 is GTSNPN, CDR2 SVGIG (reference sequence). The CDR3 loop spans 17 amino acids. The V and J ends lost 3 bases and 0 bases respectively, with 18 bases between them. CDR3 sequence reads: CAWRPRSGNLAKNIQYF. The CDR3 bases are TGTGCCTGGAGACCAAGATCGGGGAATCTAGCCAAAAACATTCAGTACTTC.

The genes are TRBV2 and TRBJ1-6; D gene unclear. Germline-derived CDR1 and CDR2 are SNHLY and FYNNEI. The CDR3 has 16 amino acids. Trimming shortened V by 6 bases and J by 0 bases, and 12 bases separated the two germline ends. The DNA for the CDR3 is TGTGCCAGCAGCGGAACACCGAGCTCCTATAATTCACCCCTCCACTTT. This encodes CASSGTPSSYNSPLHF.

The genes are TRBV4-1 and TRBJ2-2, with 15 bases matching TRBD2. Germline assignment: CDR1 MGHRA and CDR2 YSYEKL. V lost 3 bases and J lost 5; bases outside the gene matches: 16. This CDR3 is 21 amino acids long. The CDR3 loop reads CASSQEAGTSGGLLRTGELFF. The CDR3, as DNA: TGCGCCAGCAGCCAGGAAGCCGGGACTAGCGGGGGGTTATTAAGAACCGGGGAGCTGTTTTTT.

The chain couples TRBV6-1 to TRBJ1-1, with D perhaps matching TRBD1 (5 bases). The V end lost 11 bases, the J end lost 7 bases, and 26 bases lay between the germline ends. The CDR3 spans 15 residues. From germline, CDR1 is MNHNS and CDR2 SASEGT. CDR3 nucleotide sequence: TGTGCCGCCAGCCTTCAGGGAGGGGTTGCCAATGAAGCTTTCTTT. This sequence encodes CAASLQGGVANEAFF.

The CDR3 region is CASSQGRGQGGSPLHF. CDR3 DNA: TGCGCCAGCAGCCAGGGCCGGGGACAGGGGGGTTCACCCCTCCACTTT. The chain uses TRBV4-1 and TRBJ1-6; TRBD1 agrees at 11 bases. The CDR3 consists of 16 residues. Losses at the gene ends were 3 bases for V and 9 bases for J; bases not matched to a gene: 7. Germline CDR1 and CDR2: MGHRA and YSYEKL.

The chain carries TRBV2 and TRBJ1-3; 7 bases are a match to TRBD1. CDR3 length equals 18 residues. The trim removed 2 bases at V and 0 bases at J, leaving 10 bases unmatched. Germline V gives CDR1 SNHLY, CDR2 FYNNEI. CDR3 nucleotide sequence: TGTGCCAGCAGTGAACAAAGGGGGCGCAGGATCTCTGGAAACACCATATATTTT. Translated, it gives CASSEQRGRRISGNTIYF.

V usage is TRBV6-1 and J usage is TRBJ1-6; D gene ambiguous. V lost 5 bases, J lost 7 bases, and 6 bases lay in between. Germline V gene sequence: CDR1 MNHNS, CDR2 SASEGT. The CDR3 consists of 12 residues. The CDR3 nucleotides are TGTGCCAGCAGTTGGAACAATTCACCCCTCCACTTT. As protein: CASSWNNSPLHF.

The chain uses TRBV10-3 and TRBJ2-1; unclear D gene. The CDR3 is made up of 16 amino acids. Trimming stripped 4 bases from V and 2 bases from J, with 15 bases between. From germline, CDR1 is ENHRY and CDR2 SYGVKD. The CDR3 loop reads CAISGGRATAYNEQFF. CDR3 coding DNA: TGTGCCATCAGTGGGGGAAGGGCAACCGCCTACAATGAGCAGTTCTTC.

This chain uses TRBV6-5 with TRBJ1-5, with 7 positions matching TRBD1. Germline V lookup: CDR1 MNHEY, CDR2 SVGAGI. This CDR3 region has 12 residues. Trimming took 4 bases from V and 11 from J; bases not matched to a gene: 5. CDR3 DNA: TGTGCCAGCAGTTCGACAGGGAAGGCCCAGCATTTT. It specifies CASSSTGKAQHF.

V is TRBV5-4 and J is TRBJ1-2; D is possibly TRBD1 (6 bases). The CDR3 runs to 15 residues. Trimming shortened V by 0 bases and J by 0 bases, and 9 bases separated the two germline ends. Germline V CDR1 and CDR2: SGHNT, YYREEE (reference sequence). Written as DNA, the CDR3 is TGTGCCAGCAGCTTGGACAGGGTTTCTAACTATGGCTACACCTTC. The encoded protein is CASSLDRVSNYGYTF.

This chain connects TRBV28 to TRBJ1-3; TRBD1 is a possible D gene (6 bases). The V end lost 3 bases, the J end lost 5 bases, and 11 bases lay between the germline ends. The CDR3 consists of 14 residues. Germline assignment: CDR1 MDHEN and CDR2 SYDVKM. As DNA, the CDR3 is TGTGCCAGCAGTTTCCAGGGGACGCGAAACACCATATATTTT. Translated: CASSFQGTRNTIYF. Full variable domain (rest looked up from reference TRBV28 and TRBJ1-3): DVKVTQSSRYLVKRTGEKVFLECVQDMDHENMFWYRQDPGLGLRLIYFSYDVKMKEKGDIPEGYSVSREKKERFSLILESASTNQTSMYLCASSFQGTRNTIYFGEGSWLTVV.

V usage is TRBV29-1 and J usage is TRBJ1-2; D remains unclear. The length of the CDR3 is 17 residues. Trimming took off 4 bases at V and 3 bases at J, with 24 bases between the two ends. CDR1 is SQVTM, CDR2 ANQGSEA, per germline. The CDR3 DNA follows: TGCAGCGTTGCATTGAGTTTCCGAGGATGGAGCGACTATGGCTACACCTTC. Translating gives CSVALSFRGWSDYGYTF.

The chain is built from TRBV5-1 and TRBJ1-2, with D maybe TRBD1 (5 bases). V was trimmed by 7 bases and J by 4 bases, leaving 23 bases between them. The CDR3 has 16 residues. Germline V lookup: CDR1 SGHRS, CDR2 YFSETQ. The CDR3 DNA is TGCGCCAGCGGAGGGGAAGCGGGGGGAATCGGCTATGGCTACACCTTC. Amino acids: CASGGEAGGIGYGYTF.